This record concerns one T cell receptor (beta chain) sequence. Antigen specificity is unknown. This sample was included in a study of OX40 agonist ivuxolimab in advanced cancers. At the level of the study: Patients in the trial were receiving intravenous ivuxolimab every 2 weeks, at doses of 0.01 to 10 mg/kg.

The data were produced by immunoSEQ multiplex PCR, yet TCRdb's version contains in-frame clones alone and is incomplete. The sample shows about 20,000 clones, 74% of them seen only once. It was autoimmune disease history or systemic immunosuppression that excluded patients. Study findings and constraints: Fewer expanded clones were found on average in CD4+ than in CD8+ T cells. Still undetermined is the antigen specificity of the expanded peripheral T cells.

The sequence was collected from an adult with an advanced solid tumor such as melanoma, head and neck, liver or kidney cancer. Specimen: CD4+ or CD8+ T cells sorted from blood, collected in a trial of the OX40 agonist ivuxolimab.

CDR3 nucleotide sequence: TGTGCCAGCAGCGTAGCATCGGGGGGATACGAGCAGTACTTC. Encoded protein: CASSVASGGYEQYF. The V gene is TRBV9, the J gene TRBJ2-7, with 7 bases lining up with TRBD2. The V segment lost 0 bases and the J segment 4 bases; nucleotides outside the gene matches: 4. Germline CDR1 reads SGDLS; CDR2 reads YYNGEE. The CDR3 contains 14 residues.